A selection of T cell receptor beta chains follows, all from one sample in a study of OX40 agonist ivuxolimab in advanced cancers. Repertoires were generated with immunoSEQ multiplex PCR, while TCRdb's copy carries only in-frame clones and drops some. Among around 99,000 clones, 75% to 95% were seen once, and the ten largest hold about 1.2%. The starting material was CD4+ or CD8+ T cells sorted from blood, obtained in a trial of the OX40 agonist ivuxolimab. These receptors all stem from an adult with an advanced solid tumor such as melanoma, head and neck, liver or kidney cancer. CDR3s leave out the opening cysteine and the closing phenylalanine or tryptophan. Each record gives: J gene, V gene, CDR3 protein.

j_gene: TRBJ2-1; v_gene: TRBV7-2; CDR3aa: ASSPMGRGGEQF
j_gene: TRBJ2-6; v_gene: TRBV9; CDR3aa: ASSVYTSGSSGANVLT
j_gene: TRBJ1-2; v_gene: TRBV6-1; CDR3aa: ASSEGQGAGGYT
j_gene: TRBJ2-7; v_gene: TRBV28; CDR3aa: ASSVGLAGTYEQY
j_gene: TRBJ2-7; v_gene: TRBV6-5; CDR3aa: ASSPRDRASYEQY
j_gene: TRBJ1-5; v_gene: TRBV6-1; CDR3aa: ASSERTGGAGSNQPQH
j_gene: TRBJ1-1; v_gene: TRBV30; CDR3aa: AWSGRTEAF
j_gene: TRBJ1-5; v_gene: TRBV6-1; CDR3aa: ASATGYSNQPQH
j_gene: TRBJ1-4; v_gene: TRBV18; CDR3aa: ASSPPLLAGLF
j_gene: TRBJ2-1; v_gene: TRBV5-1; CDR3aa: ASSLAGDNEQF
j_gene: TRBJ2-7; v_gene: TRBV11-3; CDR3aa: ASSFGGFVNEQY
j_gene: TRBJ1-4; v_gene: TRBV6-1; CDR3aa: ASSEAQGSREKLF
j_gene: TRBJ1-3; v_gene: TRBV13; CDR3aa: ASSSALTTPGPSGNTIY
j_gene: TRBJ1-2; v_gene: TRBV28; CDR3aa: ASSYARAGMDGYT
j_gene: TRBJ2-7; v_gene: TRBV5-8; CDR3aa: ANQGGQGVSYEQY
j_gene: TRBJ2-7; v_gene: TRBV23-1; CDR3aa: ASSQPGQSSYEQY
j_gene: TRBJ2-5; v_gene: TRBV7-2; CDR3aa: ASSNQETQY
j_gene: TRBJ2-2; v_gene: TRBV10-3; CDR3aa: ATLETEPPGELF
j_gene: TRBJ1-5; v_gene: TRBV29-1; CDR3aa: SVDQGAGQPQH
j_gene: TRBJ2-1; v_gene: TRBV29-1; CDR3aa: SVDRSTGVSYNEQF
j_gene: TRBJ2-1; v_gene: TRBV10-3; CDR3aa: AIRGTSAKQF
j_gene: TRBJ1-1; v_gene: TRBV7-2; CDR3aa: ASSLGLAAEAF
j_gene: TRBJ2-1; v_gene: TRBV5-4; CDR3aa: ASSSAPGTGAYNEQF
j_gene: TRBJ2-5; v_gene: TRBV7-9; CDR3aa: ASRGANQETQY
j_gene: TRBJ1-2; v_gene: TRBV13; CDR3aa: ASSYGPRGNYGYT
j_gene: TRBJ2-7; v_gene: TRBV10-2; CDR3aa: ASSEQGSYEQY
j_gene: TRBJ1-1; v_gene: TRBV15; CDR3aa: ATSRDRSEDTEAF
j_gene: TRBJ1-2; v_gene: TRBV7-2; CDR3aa: ASSTISRSENGYT
j_gene: TRBJ1-1; v_gene: TRBV2; CDR3aa: ASRRETGGGSTEAF
j_gene: TRBJ1-2; v_gene: TRBV5-1; CDR3aa: ASSPGQGVYGYT
j_gene: TRBJ2-7; v_gene: TRBV30; CDR3aa: AWNPDRASGRYEQY
j_gene: TRBJ2-7; v_gene: TRBV5-1; CDR3aa: ASSPSGQIYEQY
j_gene: .; v_gene: TRBV19; CDR3aa: ASSTSGTGVYEQY
j_gene: TRBJ1-1; v_gene: TRBV7-2; CDR3aa: ASSPRGGQRNTEAF
j_gene: TRBJ2-7; v_gene: TRBV19; CDR3aa: ASTGTGGSYEQY
j_gene: TRBJ2-7; v_gene: TRBV7-9; CDR3aa: ASSPRGSGSSYEQY
j_gene: TRBJ2-1; v_gene: TRBV20-1; CDR3aa: SAAFGNEQF
j_gene: TRBJ1-1; v_gene: TRBV6-4; CDR3aa: ASSDRGHLEAF
j_gene: TRBJ2-7; v_gene: TRBV27; CDR3aa: ASFFIGGAQVYEQY
j_gene: TRBJ2-7; v_gene: TRBV7-3; CDR3aa: ASSLAAGGLYEQY
j_gene: .; v_gene: TRBV10-1; CDR3aa: ASRADRSSYEQY
j_gene: TRBJ2-7; v_gene: TRBV19; CDR3aa: ASSTQPLGQEISYEQY
j_gene: TRBJ2-1; v_gene: TRBV6-1; CDR3aa: ASSQSDGEQF
j_gene: TRBJ1-5; v_gene: TRBV5-5; CDR3aa: ASSDARGSAQPQH
j_gene: TRBJ2-7; v_gene: TRBV9; CDR3aa: ASSVVGDSYEQY
j_gene: TRBJ2-6; v_gene: TRBV6-6; CDR3aa: ANIDSSGANVLT